A single sample gave rise to the 21 T cell receptor beta chains below, sequenced in a study of shared clonotypes between healthy human individuals. Produced via immunoSEQ multiplex PCR; TCRdb's table is partial and in-frame only. The table lists about 1.1 million clones, around three quarters of them singletons. The specimen sequenced was memory CD4+ T cells from PBMCs. Specified subset: CD45RA-negative fraction. The receptors were sampled from a man between 18 and 29 years old in good health. Some clones in this sample may be carry-over from other donors' samples.

This clone has only a few counts. The chain joins TRBV5-4 to TRBJ1-2, with 7 bases matching TRBD1. The germline V gene has CDR1 SGHNT and CDR2 YYREEE (reference sequence). CDR3 length equals 16 residues. The junction had 10 bases not matched to a gene; V was cut back by 4 bases and J by 1 base. CDR3 region: CASSPAQDRNNYGYTF. The CDR3 coding sequence is TGTGCCAGCAGCCCGGCCCAGGACAGGAATAACTATGGCTACACCTTC.

This clone was observed a handful of times. This chain uses TRBV27 with TRBJ1-2, with D perhaps matching TRBD1 (5 bases). Germline-derived CDR1 and CDR2 are MNHEY and SMNVEV (reference sequence). Trimming removed 0 bases from V and 1 base from J, with 12 bases in between. The CDR3 runs to 16 residues. The CDR3 DNA reads TGTGCCAGCAGTTTATCAGCTCGGGGGTTTAACTATGGCTACACCTTC. Amino acid sequence: CASSLSARGFNYGYTF.

The chain links TRBV7-9 to TRBJ2-1, with 13 bases identical to TRBD2. V was pared by 5 bases and J by 5 bases, with 3 bases of the junction left unmatched. This CDR3 has 15 residues. Germline CDR1 reads SEHNR; CDR2 reads FQNEAQ (reference sequence). CDR3 region: CASSPGLAGDNEQFF. For the CDR3, the DNA is TGTGCCAGCAGCCCTGGACTAGCGGGAGACAATGAGCAGTTCTTC.

The chain couples TRBV2 to TRBJ2-7, with 7 bases lining up with TRBD1. The CDR3 sequence is 12 residues long. Trimming cost V 4 bases and J 8 bases; bases outside gene matches: 5. The V gene's germline CDR1 is SNHLY and CDR2 FYNNEI. The CDR3 DNA is TGTGCCAGCAGTGCCGACAGGGCCAAGCAGTACTTC. Translation gives CASSADRAKQYF.

V and J are TRBV5-4 and TRBJ1-1, with 7 bases matching TRBD1. V shed 4 bases and J 6 bases; nucleotides not matched to a gene: 6. CDR1 and CDR2 (germline): SGHNT, YYREEE (reference sequence). The length of the CDR3 is 13 residues. The CDR3 nucleotides read TGTGCCAGCAGCGCCCGACAGGGACCTGAAGCTTTCTTT. Protein product: CASSARQGPEAFF.

This clone was detected only a few times. The chain recombines TRBV19 with TRBJ1-1; tentatively, D is TRBD1 (6 bases). The CDR3 is made up of 17 amino acids. Trimming cost V 4 bases and J 3 bases, with 21 bases left between them. Per germline, CDR1 LNHDA and CDR2 SQIVND (reference sequence). In nucleotides, the CDR3 is TGTGCCAGTAGTACACAAAAATACAGGGATAGTTACACTGAAGCTTTCTTT. It translates to CASSTQKYRDSYTEAFF.

This sequence joins TRBV2 and TRBJ1-1; maybe TRBD1 (5 bases). The ends were cut back, 6 bases at V and 0 bases at J, with 14 bases in the middle. From germline, CDR1 is SNHLY and CDR2 FYNNEI. This CDR3 contains 15 residues. The CDR3: CASSVRQIMNTEAFF. The CDR3 bases are TGTGCCAGCAGCGTAAGACAGATAATGAACACTGAAGCTTTCTTT. The full variable domain, rest sourced from reference TRBV2 and TRBJ1-1, is EPEVTQTPSHQVTQMGQEVILRCVPISNHLYFYWYRQILGQKVEFLVSFYNNEISEKSEIFDDQFSVERPDGSNFTLKIRSTKLEDSAMYFCASSVRQIMNTEAFFGQGTRLTVV.

The count of this clone is one. Other DNA sequences in this specimen translate into the identical CDR3. The V call is TRBV5-1, the J call TRBJ2-5; 8 nucleotides match TRBD1. CDR1 and CDR2 from the germline V gene are SGHRS and YFSETQ. V was clipped by 4 bases and J by 1 base; unmatched bases: 3. The CDR3 totals 14 residues. CDR3 sequence: CASSVTGGQETQYF. The CDR3 DNA follows: TGCGCCAGCAGCGTCACAGGGGGCCAAGAGACCCAGTACTTC.

The chain carries TRBV5-4 and TRBJ1-2, with 8 bases that match TRBD1. Germline V gives CDR1 SGHNT, CDR2 YYREEE (reference sequence). The ends lost 0 bases at V and 5 bases at J; junction bases unmatched: 6. The CDR3 totals 15 residues. The CDR3 DNA follows: TGTGCCAGCAGCTTGGCTTCAGGGGGCGCGTATGGCTACACCTTC. It translates to CASSLASGGAYGYTF.

The rearrangement uses TRBV27 and TRBJ1-2; possibly TRBD1 for D (5 bases). Deletions cut 2 bases from V and 4 bases from J, with 14 bases between. This CDR3 region has 15 residues. From germline, CDR1 is MNHEY and CDR2 SMNVEV (reference sequence). CDR3 DNA: TGTGCCAGCAGTTTACTCGGCAGACAGATCTATGGCTACACCTTC. This encodes CASSLLGRQIYGYTF.

Of note for this clone: With only one base between it and a far larger clone, this is likely a read error. The genes are TRBV7-2 and TRBJ1-5, with D possibly TRBD1 on 5 matching bases. In germline, CDR1 is SGHTA, CDR2 FQGNSA. The CDR3 length is 14 residues. Trimming stripped 4 bases from V and 1 base from J, with 8 bases between. The CDR3 region is CASSSRDSNQPQHF. The CDR3 DNA reads TGTGCCAGCAGCTCCCGGGACAGCAATCAGCCCCAGCATTTT.

V usage is TRBV28 and J usage is TRBJ2-3; the D gene is possibly TRBD1 (6 bases). V lost 4 bases to trimming and J lost 5 bases, with 19 bases between them. From germline, CDR1 is MDHEN and CDR2 SYDVKM. This CDR3 is 16 amino acids long. The CDR3 here is CASSSTGLGRRDTQYF. The CDR3 DNA sequence: TGTGCCAGCAGTTCGACAGGCCTGGGACGTAGAGATACGCAGTATTTT.

V is TRBV6-1 and J is TRBJ2-1; 9 nucleotides line up with TRBD2. The CDR3 contains 15 residues. The trim removed 7 bases at V and 4 bases at J, leaving 8 bases unmatched. Germline V lookup: CDR1 MNHNS, CDR2 SASEGT. The CDR3 coding sequence is TGTGCCAGCAACCGGCGGGAGGGCCGGTACAATGAGCAGTTCTTC. Translation: CASNRREGRYNEQFF.

V is TRBV4-3 and J is TRBJ2-7, with TRBD2 as a possible D gene (6 bases). CDR3 length: 17 amino acids. V lost 0 bases and J 3 bases, leaving 18 bases between the germline ends. From germline, CDR1 is LGHNA and CDR2 YSLEER. CDR3 bases: TGCGCCAGCAGCCAAGATTCGCGGGGATCCCCCCTCTACGAGCAGTACTTC. Translation: CASSQDSRGSPLYEQYF.

This chain joins TRBV28 and TRBJ2-7; D tentatively reads TRBD1 or TRBD2 (6 bases each). CDR1 is MDHEN, CDR2 SYDVKM, per germline. This CDR3 spans 15 amino acids. The V gene lost 8 bases and the J gene lost 1 base, with 18 bases spanning the gap. The CDR3 loop is CASYMRGQGSYEQYF. The CDR3 nucleotides are TGTGCCAGCTACATGCGGGGACAAGGATCCTACGAGCAGTACTTC.

J is TRBJ2-6 and V is TRBV5-1; no firm D call. V was trimmed by 7 bases and J by 3 bases, leaving 17 bases between them. Germline V gives CDR1 SGHRS, CDR2 YFSETQ. This CDR3 comprises 16 residues. The CDR3 DNA follows: TGCGCCAGCCGTGCGGAAATCGGTCATGGGGCCAACGTCCTGACTTTC. Translated, it gives CASRAEIGHGANVLTF.

The rearrangement uses TRBV5-1 and TRBJ2-1; 9 bases are shared with TRBD2. V shed 2 bases and J 10 bases; nucleotides not matched to a gene: 10. The germline V gene encodes CDR1 SGHRS and CDR2 YFSETQ. CDR3 length: 15 residues. The CDR3 nucleotides read TGCGCCAGCAGCTTTAAGGGTAGCGGGAGAGCGGAGCAGTTCTTC. As protein: CASSFKGSGRAEQFF. Supplemented by reference TRBV5-1 and TRBJ2-1, the full variable domain reads KAGVTQTPRYLIKTRGQQVTLSCSPISGHRSVSWYQQTPGQGLQFLFEYFSETQRNKGNFPGRFSGRQFSNSRSEMNVSTLELGDSALYLCASSFKGSGRAEQFFGPGTRLTVL.

The rearrangement uses TRBV20-1 and TRBJ2-1; 9 bases are a match to TRBD2. CDR3 length equals 11 residues. Per germline, CDR1 DFQATT and CDR2 SNEGSKA (reference sequence). The ends lost 7 bases at V and 11 bases at J; junction bases unmatched: 6. The CDR3 nucleotides are TGCAGTGTCCGTAGCGGGAGCCAGCAGTTCTTC. It is translated as CSVRSGSQQFF.

This clone has just a few counts. The chain recombines TRBV2 with TRBJ2-4; either TRBD1 or TRBD2 may fit D (7 bases each). CDR1 is SNHLY and CDR2 is FYNNEI in the germline V gene. This CDR3 is built from 12 residues. The V and J ends lost 3 bases and 9 bases respectively, with 9 bases between them. The chain's CDR3 is CASSDRGGIQYF. CDR3 bases: TGTGCCAGCAGTGACAGGGGGGGCATTCAGTACTTC.

Here the CDR3 reads CASSPAGTENEKLFF. The DNA for the CDR3 is TGTGCCAGCAGTCCAGCCGGGACAGAAAATGAAAAACTGTTTTTT. The chain is built from TRBV28 and TRBJ1-4, with 7 bases fitting TRBD1. The germline CDR1 and CDR2 sequences are MDHEN and SYDVKM. V lost 5 bases, J lost 5 bases, and 8 bases stayed unmatched. The CDR3 sequence is 15 residues long.

This clone was seen only once. This rearrangement joins TRBV10-3 to TRBJ1-4; D perhaps matches TRBD1 (5 bases). V was pared by 6 bases and J by 10 bases, with 18 bases between. There are 14 residues in the CDR3. Germline CDR1 reads ENHRY; CDR2 reads SYGVKD. The CDR3 sequence is CAISAMGGSGKLFF. The DNA of the CDR3 is TGTGCCATCAGCGCCATGGGGGGTAGTGGAAAACTGTTTTTT.